A single sample is the source of the 32 T cell receptor beta chains below, sequenced in a study of blood T cell repertoires in COVID-19. Measured with immunoSEQ multiplex PCR; TCRdb has only the in-frame clones, and not every one. The sample holds about 120,000 clones, around nine tenths seen once. The material sequenced was peripheral blood. These receptors originate from a woman between 50 and 59 years old with acute or convalescent COVID-19.

The chain links TRBV4-1 to TRBJ2-1, with D perhaps matching TRBD2 (6 bases). The V end was cut by 4 bases, the J end by 7 bases, with 17 bases between. This CDR3 region has 15 residues. CDR1 is MGHRA and CDR2 is YSYEKL in the germline V gene. In nucleotides, the CDR3 is TGCGCCAGCAGCCGGAGGATGGGGGACTGGAATGAGCAGTTCTTC. Translating it yields CASSRRMGDWNEQFF.

This clone has a single count. The chain couples TRBV5-6 to TRBJ2-1, with TRBD2 matching 7 bases. This CDR3 contains 16 residues. The V segment lost 8 bases and the J segment 0 bases; nucleotides outside the gene matches: 11. Germline V lookup: CDR1 SGHDT, CDR2 YYEEEE. The CDR3 DNA reads TGTGCCAGTCACAAGCGGGGCACGAGCTCCTACAATGAGCAGTTCTTC. It codes for CASHKRGTSSYNEQFF.

V and J are TRBV19 and TRBJ2-1; 11 bases match TRBD2. V was clipped by 5 bases and J by 8 bases; unmatched bases: 5. Germline V lookup: CDR1 LNHDA, CDR2 SQIVND (reference sequence). The CDR3 contains 14 residues. The CDR3 loop reads CASSYSGGADEQFF. CDR3 DNA: TGTGCCAGTAGTTATAGCGGGGGGGCCGATGAGCAGTTCTTC.

The CDR3 DNA reads TGCGCCAGCAGCCAAGGGACTAGCGGGGGTTTCTCCTACGAGCAGTACTTC. Translating it yields CASSQGTSGGFSYEQYF. The chain is built from TRBV4-3 and TRBJ2-7; 13 bases line up with TRBD2. CDR1 and CDR2 (germline): LGHNA, YSLEER. V lost 1 base to trimming and J lost 0 bases; unmatched junction nucleotides: 3. This CDR3 comprises 17 residues.

CDR3: CASGQGTEAFF. The DNA of the CDR3 is TGTGCCAGCGGACAGGGGACTGAAGCTTTCTTT. The V call is TRBV9, the J call TRBJ1-1, with 9 bases fitting TRBD1. The CDR3 has 11 residues. V dropped 7 bases and J dropped 5; count of bases not matched to a gene: 0. Germline CDR1 SGDLS, CDR2 YYNGEE.

This chain connects TRBV9 to TRBJ1-3; D uncertain. Germline CDR1 is SGDLS and CDR2 is YYNGEE. The CDR3 contains 17 residues. V was cut by 0 bases and J by 4 bases, with 17 bases left in between. This CDR3 reads CASSVEARTGSGNTIYF. In DNA, the CDR3 is TGTGCCAGCAGCGTAGAGGCGAGAACGGGGTCCGGAAACACCATATATTTT.

This chain uses TRBV24-1 with TRBJ2-1, with TRBD2 matching over 14 bases. Per the germline V gene, CDR1 is KGHDR and CDR2 is SFDVKD. The CDR3 length is 16 residues. Trimming cost V 3 bases and J 8 bases; bases outside gene matches: 5. CDR3 in amino acids: CATSDGTSGRVDEQFF. In nucleotides, the CDR3 is TGTGCCACCAGTGATGGGACTAGCGGGAGAGTCGATGAGCAGTTCTTC.

The chain has TRBV19 and TRBJ2-1, with D possibly being TRBD2 (8 bases). The V end was cut by 4 bases, the J end by 7 bases, with 17 bases between. The CDR3 runs to 15 residues. In germline, CDR1 is LNHDA, CDR2 SQIVND (reference sequence). CDR3 amino acids: CASSRLASTGNEQFF. The CDR3 DNA reads TGTGCCAGTAGTAGACTAGCGTCGACAGGGAATGAGCAGTTCTTC.

This chain joins TRBV5-6 and TRBJ1-2; 7 bases are a match to TRBD1. The CDR3 contains 14 residues. V trimming: 2 bases; J trimming: 7 bases; junction bases outside the gene matches: 8. Per germline, CDR1 SGHDT and CDR2 YYEEEE. The CDR3 loop is CASSFGDRGGGYTF. In nucleotides, the CDR3 is TGTGCCAGCAGCTTTGGGGACAGAGGAGGTGGCTACACCTTC. The whole variable domain, filled in from reference TRBV5-6 and TRBJ1-2, reads DAGVTQSPTHLIKTRGQQVTLRCSPKSGHDTVSWYQQALGQGPQFIFQYYEEEERQRGNFPDRFSGHQFPNYSSELNVNALLLGDSALYLCASSFGDRGGGYTFGSGTRLTVV.

CDR3 residues: CASSYSQGPEAFF. The CDR3 coding sequence is TGTGCCAGCAGTTACAGTCAGGGGCCTGAAGCTTTCTTT. This chain connects TRBV6-6 to TRBJ1-1, with a tentative D call TRBD1 (6 bases). The V gene's germline CDR1 is MNHNY and CDR2 SVGAGI (reference sequence). Trimming removed 2 bases at V and 6 bases at J, with 10 bases between. The CDR3 extends over 13 amino acids.

The gene calls are TRBV6-1 and TRBJ1-2, with D possibly being TRBD1 (5 bases). Germline V lookup: CDR1 MNHNS, CDR2 SASEGT. With 3 bases removed from V and 4 bases from J, the gap between germline ends came to 12 bases. This CDR3 has 14 amino acids. The CDR3 bases are TGTGCCAGCAGTGATCGTCGGGGGACCTATGGCTACACCTTC. Translated, it gives CASSDRRGTYGYTF.

The chain links TRBV21-1 to TRBJ1-1; TRBD1 is taken as the D call from the table, unchecked against the DNA. TRBV21-1 is labeled a pseudogene. The CDR3 runs 15 residues. Here the CDR3 reads CASSKLRDRVRRAFF. The CDR3 DNA reads TGTGCCAGCAGCAAATTGAGGGACAGGGTACGGCGAGCTTTCTTT.

The rearrangement uses TRBV7-2 and TRBJ2-7, with D possibly matching TRBD1 (6 bases). CDR1 and CDR2 (germline): SGHTA, FQGNSA. With 0 bases removed from V and 3 bases from J, the gap between germline ends came to 9 bases. The length of the CDR3 is 14 residues. CDR3: CASSLAQGYYEQYF. CDR3 coding DNA: TGTGCCAGCAGCTTAGCCCAGGGGTACTACGAGCAGTACTTC.

This clone was seen a few times. The J gene is TRBJ1-2, the V gene TRBV2, with TRBD1 identical over 7 bases. J gave up 8 bases and V 6 bases, and 6 bases lay outside the gene matches. From germline, CDR1 is SNHLY and CDR2 FYNNEI. The CDR3 loop spans 12 amino acids. The DNA for the CDR3 is TGTGCCAGCAGGGGACAGACGGAGGGCTACACCTTC. Translated: CASRGQTEGYTF.

The chain joins TRBV7-9 to TRBJ2-3, with D unresolved. V was shortened by 6 bases and J by 3 bases, with 7 bases between the two germline ends. Germline V CDR1 and CDR2: SEHNR, FQNEAQ (reference sequence). CDR3 size: 12 residues. This CDR3 reads CASSPTTDTQYF. The CDR3 DNA follows: TGTGCCAGCAGTCCGACTACAGATACGCAGTATTTT.

J is TRBJ2-7 and V is TRBV10-3, with 11 nucleotides matching TRBD2. J gave up 4 bases and V 7 bases, and 6 bases lay outside the gene matches. This CDR3 region has 14 residues. Germline CDR1 ENHRY, CDR2 SYGVKD. CDR3: CAINIGTSGYEQYF. The CDR3 nucleotides read TGTGCCATCAATATAGGGACTAGCGGTTACGAGCAGTACTTC.

This clone appeared a single time. In DNA form, the CDR3 reads TGTGCCAGCTCACCTTCGGACACCTACAATGAGCAGTTCTTC. Residues: CASSPSDTYNEQFF. The chain has TRBV18 and TRBJ2-1; maybe TRBD1 (5 bases). The CDR3 runs to 14 residues. In germline, CDR1 is KGHSH, CDR2 LQKENI. V was trimmed by 3 bases and J by 2 bases, leaving 8 bases between them.

The chain couples TRBV18 to TRBJ1-3; possible D gene TRBD1, 5 bases. The CDR3 has 13 amino acids. Trimming took 8 bases from V and 0 from J, leaving 8 bases between them. Germline lookup yields CDR1 KGHSH and CDR2 LQKENI. Written as DNA, the CDR3 is TGTGCCAGCGAAAGGGGCTCTGGAAACACCATATATTTT. Its protein is CASERGSGNTIYF.

V is TRBV19 and J is TRBJ2-1, with 7 bases matching TRBD1. With 2 bases clipped from V and 4 bases from J, the junction kept 5 bases outside the gene matches. Germline CDR1 LNHDA, CDR2 SQIVND (reference sequence). The CDR3 has 15 residues. The CDR3: CASSISGQRYNEQFF. The CDR3 DNA follows: TGTGCCAGTAGTATATCGGGACAGAGGTACAATGAGCAGTTCTTC. Variable domain in full (rest from reference TRBV19 and TRBJ2-1): DGGITQSPKYLFRKEGQNVTLSCEQNLNHDAMYWYRQDPGQGLRLIYYSQIVNDFQKGDIAEGYSVSREKKESFPLTVTSAQKNPTAFYLCASSISGQRYNEQFFGPGTRLTVL.

V gene TRBV19 combines with J gene TRBJ1-1, with D possibly matching TRBD1 (6 bases). V dropped 5 bases and J dropped 12 bases, with 28 bases sitting between them. From germline, CDR1 is LNHDA and CDR2 SQIVND (reference sequence). The CDR3 runs to 16 residues. This chain's CDR3 is CASSLTGTGGPPATFF. Written as DNA, the CDR3 is TGTGCCAGTAGTTTGACCGGGACCGGGGGGCCGCCGGCGACTTTCTTT.

V usage is TRBV6-2 or TRBV6-3 and J usage is TRBJ1-5; D is unresolved. V was shortened by 2 bases and J by 2 bases, with 10 bases between the two germline ends. Germline CDR1 reads MNHEY; CDR2 reads SVGEGT. CDR3 length: 15 amino acids. This CDR3 is CASSYEGLGNQPQHF. As DNA, the CDR3 is TGTGCCAGCAGTTACGAGGGTCTAGGCAATCAGCCCCAGCATTTT.

This rearrangement joins TRBV12-3 or TRBV12-4 to TRBJ1-2; a possible D gene is TRBD1 (5 bases). The germline V and J ends were trimmed by 7 bases and 5 bases, with 14 bases remaining between them. CDR3 length: 13 residues. In DNA, the CDR3 is TGTGCCAGCAAAGGGGAGGGAGGGTATGGCTACACCTTC. Protein sequence: CASKGEGGYGYTF.

V and J are TRBV15 and TRBJ1-1; 7 positions match TRBD1. Germline lookup yields CDR1 LNHNV and CDR2 YYDKDF (reference sequence). With V trimmed by 6 bases and J by 2 bases, 6 bases remained unmatched. The CDR3 runs to 14 residues. The CDR3, as DNA: TGTGCCACCAGGACAGGGACACCTAACACTGAAGCTTTCTTT. It is translated as CATRTGTPNTEAFF.

This clone appeared a single time. The CDR3 is CATTHRVRESNQPQHF. DNA for the CDR3: TGTGCCACCACTCACAGGGTAAGGGAGAGCAATCAGCCCCAGCATTTT. V gene TRBV24-1 combines with J gene TRBJ1-5; D is perhaps TRBD1 (6 bases). Germline V lookup: CDR1 KGHDR, CDR2 SFDVKD. V lost 8 bases to trimming and J lost 1 base, with 17 bases between them. The CDR3 covers 16 residues.

This chain joins TRBV6-5 and TRBJ2-5; TRBD2 matches at 9 bases. The CDR3 has 16 amino acids. Germline-derived CDR1 and CDR2 are MNHEY and SVGAGI. V was pared by 0 bases and J by 5 bases, with 7 bases of the junction left unmatched. CDR3 nucleotides: TGTGCCAGCAGTTACTCCGGCGGGAGGGCTGGGGAGACCCAGTACTTC. Its translation: CASSYSGGRAGETQYF.

CDR3 residues: CASSSGTSLNTGELFF. As DNA, the CDR3 is TGTGCCAGCAGTTCCGGGACTAGCCTAAACACCGGGGAGCTGTTTTTT. The chain combines TRBV6-2 or TRBV6-3 with TRBJ2-2; the match to TRBD2 covers 9 bases. Germline V CDR1 and CDR2: MNHEY, SVGEGT. The CDR3 has 16 amino acids. V shed 4 bases, J shed 2 bases, and the junction held 5 bases outside the gene matches.

This chain connects TRBV6-5 to TRBJ2-5, with 7 bases that match TRBD2. This CDR3 spans 14 amino acids. Germline assignment: CDR1 MNHEY and CDR2 SVGAGI. V shed 6 bases, J shed 5 bases, and the junction held 9 bases outside the gene matches. CDR3 sequence reads: CASRSGTTQETQYF. In nucleotides, the CDR3 is TGTGCCAGCAGATCCGGGACTACCCAGGAGACCCAGTACTTC.

The rearrangement uses TRBV7-8 and TRBJ1-4; 9 bases agree with TRBD1. Per germline, CDR1 SGHVS and CDR2 FQNEAQ. V trimming: 6 bases; J trimming: 8 bases; junction bases outside the gene matches: 7. The CDR3 has 14 residues. CDR3: CASRKQGASEKLFF. DNA of the CDR3: TGTGCCAGCAGAAAACAGGGGGCGAGCGAAAAACTGTTTTTT.

This clone turned up a few times. The chain is built from TRBV7-2 and TRBJ1-2, with D perhaps TRBD1 (6 bases). V was clipped by 5 bases and J by 4 bases, with 11 bases between them. The CDR3 totals 13 residues. CDR1 SGHTA and CDR2 FQGNSA come from the germline V gene. The CDR3 DNA is TGTGCCAGCAGCCCCGGACAGATCTATGGCTACACCTTC. This encodes CASSPGQIYGYTF.

Note on this clone: Other DNA sequences in the sample encode the same CDR3. The J gene is TRBJ2-7, the V gene TRBV5-4; 9 bases map to TRBD2. CDR1 and CDR2 (germline): SGHNT, YYREEE (reference sequence). The CDR3 runs to 13 residues. The V segment lost 5 bases and the J segment 3 bases; nucleotides outside the gene matches: 3. CDR3 loop: CASSSSGSYEQYF. CDR3 sequence (DNA): TGTGCCAGCAGTAGTAGCGGGAGCTACGAGCAGTACTTC.

The chain carries TRBV7-9 and TRBJ1-1; 10 positions match TRBD1. Per germline, CDR1 SEHNR and CDR2 FQNEAQ (reference sequence). V was pared by 5 bases and J by 4 bases, with 10 bases of the junction left unmatched. This CDR3 comprises 16 residues. CDR3 sequence: CASSQNTRDRGTEAFF. In DNA form, the CDR3 reads TGTGCCAGCAGCCAGAATACCCGGGACAGGGGCACTGAAGCTTTCTTT.

J is TRBJ1-1 and V is TRBV3-1 (or the pseudogene TRBV3-2); D might be TRBD1 (5 bases). CDR3 length: 16 amino acids. V was trimmed by 4 bases and J by 3 bases, leaving 18 bases between them. Germline values: CDR1 LGHDT, CDR2 YNNKEL (reference sequence). CDR3 loop: CASSPSYRARDTEAFF. The CDR3 DNA follows: TGTGCCAGCAGCCCCTCGTACCGGGCCAGGGACACTGAAGCTTTCTTT.